These T cell receptor beta chains were read from a single sample in a study of blood T cell repertoires in COVID-19. TCRdb keeps only in-frame clones here, not all; method: immunoSEQ multiplex PCR. The sample holds about 43,000 clones, roughly 86% seen once. The material sequenced was peripheral blood. The source of these receptors is a man between 60 and 75 years old with active COVID-19. CDR3s include the opening cysteine and the closing phenylalanine or tryptophan. The D gene is left open where the match is weak. Not every row has a clone size; where given, it reads once, few, many or a size class.

D gene: NA
J gene: TRBJ1-4
CDR3 length: 12
V gene: TRBV28
clone size: NA
CDR3 DNA: TGTGCCAGCAGGCAGGGTAATGAAAAACTGTTTTTT
CDR3 protein: CASRQGNEKLFF

D gene: NA
J gene: TRBJ1-6
CDR3 length: 19
V gene: TRBV28
clone size: NA
CDR3 DNA: TGTGCCAGCAGAACTCCGCCGGGACAACCGAGCGCCTATAATTCACCCCTCCACTTT
CDR3 protein: CASRTPPGQPSAYNSPLHF

D gene: NA
J gene: TRBJ1-4
CDR3 length: 13
V gene: TRBV28
clone size: many
CDR3 DNA: TGTGCCAGCACAGGACAGAACCTCAAGGAACTGTTTTTT
CDR3 protein: CASTGQNLKELFF

D gene: TRBD2
J gene: TRBJ2-3
CDR3 length: 18
V gene: TRBV7-9
clone size: NA
CDR3 DNA: TGTGCCAGCAGCCGACTTAGGCTAGCGGGTAAAAGCACAGATACGCAGTATTTT
CDR3 protein: CASSRLRLAGKSTDTQYF

D gene: TRBD1
J gene: TRBJ1-1
CDR3 length: 14
V gene: TRBV2
clone size: once
CDR3 DNA: TGTGCCAGCAGCGGGACAGGGCGGTACACTGAAGCTTTCTTT
CDR3 protein: CASSGTGRYTEAFF

D gene: TRBD2
J gene: TRBJ2-1
CDR3 length: 15
V gene: TRBV7-2
clone size: NA
CDR3 DNA: TGTGCCAGCAGCTTAGCCAGCGGGGGGTTGAATGAGCAGTTCTTC
CDR3 protein: CASSLASGGLNEQFF

D gene: TRBD2
J gene: TRBJ2-5
CDR3 length: 17
V gene: TRBV5-4
clone size: NA
CDR3 DNA: TGTGCCAGCAGCTTGAATGAGCGGGAGGGCCTCGAAGGGACCCAGTACTTC
CDR3 protein: CASSLNEREGLEGTQYF

D gene: TRBD1
J gene: TRBJ1-1
CDR3 length: 16
V gene: TRBV6-2/TRBV6-3
clone size: NA
CDR3 DNA: TGTGCCAGCAGTTCTACTCAGGGGGCTGTGAACACTGAAGCTTTCTTT
CDR3 protein: CASSSTQGAVNTEAFF

D gene: NA
J gene: TRBJ2-5
CDR3 length: 16
V gene: TRBV21-1
clone size: NA
CDR3 DNA: TGTGCCAGCAGTAAGGGGACAGGGTATCTCCAAGAGACCCAGTACTTC
CDR3 protein: CASSKGTGYLQETQYF

D gene: TRBD1
J gene: TRBJ2-4
CDR3 length: 16
V gene: TRBV4-3
clone size: NA
CDR3 DNA: TGCGCCAGCAGCCGAGGACAGGGGTCAGCCAAAAACATTCAGTACTTC
CDR3 protein: CASSRGQGSAKNIQYF

D gene: NA
J gene: TRBJ2-1
CDR3 length: 15
V gene: TRBV5-1
clone size: NA
CDR3 DNA: TGCGCCAGCAGCTTGAACCTCGGGGGGCGAGATGAGCAGTTCTTC
CDR3 protein: CASSLNLGGRDEQFF

D gene: NA
J gene: TRBJ2-3
CDR3 length: 12
V gene: TRBV30
clone size: NA
CDR3 DNA: TGTGCCTGGAGCGGGAGCACAGATACGCAGTATTTT
CDR3 protein: CAWSGSTDTQYF

D gene: NA
J gene: TRBJ2-4
CDR3 length: 16
V gene: TRBV6-1
clone size: NA
CDR3 DNA: TGTGCCAGCAGTGACGCGGGACGGTCGTTCAAAAACATTCAGTACTTC
CDR3 protein: CASSDAGRSFKNIQYF

D gene: NA
J gene: TRBJ2-5
CDR3 length: 15
V gene: TRBV5-1
clone size: once
CDR3 DNA: TGCGCCAGCAGCTTGAACGGGGGGCGGGTGGAGACCCAGTACTTC
CDR3 protein: CASSLNGGRVETQYF

D gene: TRBD1
J gene: TRBJ2-2
CDR3 length: 16
V gene: TRBV4-2
clone size: NA
CDR3 DNA: TGTGCCAGCAGCCAAGATACAGGGGGCGACACCGGGGAGCTGTTTTTT
CDR3 protein: CASSQDTGGDTGELFF

D gene: NA
J gene: TRBJ2-2
CDR3 length: 16
V gene: TRBV7-3
clone size: NA
CDR3 DNA: TGTGCCAGCAGCTTGTGGGGACTTGGGAACACCGGGGAGCTGTTTTTT
CDR3 protein: CASSLWGLGNTGELFF

D gene: NA
J gene: TRBJ1-1
CDR3 length: 13
V gene: TRBV2
clone size: NA
CDR3 DNA: TGTGCCAGAAAAACAGGGATCAACACTGAAGCTTTCTTT
CDR3 protein: CARKTGINTEAFF

D gene: NA
J gene: TRBJ2-5
CDR3 length: 13
V gene: TRBV3-1/TRBV3-2
clone size: NA
CDR3 DNA: TGTGCCAGCAGCCGTACAGGGCGAGAGACCCAGTACTTC
CDR3 protein: CASSRTGRETQYF

D gene: NA
J gene: TRBJ2-5
CDR3 length: 15
V gene: TRBV15
clone size: NA
CDR3 DNA: TGTGCCACCAGCAGAGATGTGAGCTTCGGGGAGACCCAGTACTTC
CDR3 protein: CATSRDVSFGETQYF

D gene: TRBD1
J gene: TRBJ2-1
CDR3 length: 16
V gene: TRBV4-2
clone size: NA
CDR3 DNA: TGTGCCAGCAGCCAAGGACAGGGGGTAGCCTACAATGAGCAGTTCTTC
CDR3 protein: CASSQGQGVAYNEQFF

D gene: TRBD1
J gene: TRBJ2-7
CDR3 length: 14
V gene: TRBV13
clone size: NA
CDR3 DNA: TGTGCCAGCAGCTGGGGACAGACCACCTACGAGCAGTACTTC
CDR3 protein: CASSWGQTTYEQYF

D gene: TRBD1
J gene: TRBJ2-1
CDR3 length: 15
V gene: TRBV6-5
clone size: NA
CDR3 DNA: TGTGCCAGCAGAAAAACAGGGGTGGGATACAATGAGCAGTTCTTC
CDR3 protein: CASRKTGVGYNEQFF

D gene: TRBD1
J gene: TRBJ1-5
CDR3 length: 15
V gene: TRBV6-5
clone size: NA
CDR3 DNA: TGTGCCAGCAGTTACAACCGGGACAGTAATCAGCCCCAGCATTTT
CDR3 protein: CASSYNRDSNQPQHF

D gene: TRBD2
J gene: TRBJ2-5
CDR3 length: 19
V gene: TRBV9
clone size: NA
CDR3 DNA: TGTGCCAGCAGCGTAGGTGAGGTTGGGTGGGAGGGCGTCCAAGAGACCCAGTACTTC
CDR3 protein: CASSVGEVGWEGVQETQYF

D gene: TRBD1
J gene: TRBJ1-3
CDR3 length: 14
V gene: TRBV10-3
clone size: NA
CDR3 DNA: TGTGCCATCAGTATTGGGACAGCTGGAAACACCATATATTTT
CDR3 protein: CAISIGTAGNTIYF

D gene: NA
J gene: TRBJ2-1
CDR3 length: 13
V gene: TRBV4-1
clone size: NA
CDR3 DNA: TGCGCCAGCAGCCAAGAAGGGGTGAGGGAGCAGTTCTTC
CDR3 protein: CASSQEGVREQFF

D gene: NA
J gene: TRBJ1-6
CDR3 length: 15
V gene: TRBV7-9
clone size: NA
CDR3 DNA: TGTGCCAGCAGCTTAGGAGAGCTCTATAATTCACCCCTCCACTTT
CDR3 protein: CASSLGELYNSPLHF

D gene: NA
J gene: TRBJ1-5
CDR3 length: 12
V gene: TRBV7-9
clone size: NA
CDR3 DNA: TGTGCCAGCAGCTCCGGGGATCAGCCCCAGCATTTT
CDR3 protein: CASSSGDQPQHF

D gene: NA
J gene: TRBJ2-7
CDR3 length: 11
V gene: TRBV29-1
clone size: NA
CDR3 DNA: TGCAGCGTTGAGGGGGGGCAAGAGCAGTACTTC
CDR3 protein: CSVEGGQEQYF

D gene: NA
J gene: TRBJ1-4
CDR3 length: 17
V gene: TRBV5-6
clone size: NA
CDR3 DNA: TGTGCCAGCAGCTTGTTTGGCGGCAGGGGCCATAATGAAAAACTGTTTTTT
CDR3 protein: CASSLFGGRGHNEKLFF

D gene: NA
J gene: TRBJ2-3
CDR3 length: 17
V gene: TRBV11-2
clone size: once
CDR3 DNA: TGTGCCAGCACTAGAACGAGGGAAGGGCAAGTCACAGATACGCAGTATTTT
CDR3 protein: CASTRTREGQVTDTQYF

D gene: NA
J gene: TRBJ2-1
CDR3 length: 12
V gene: TRBV3-1/TRBV3-2
clone size: NA
CDR3 DNA: TGTGCCAGCAGCCACCTAAGCGATGAGCAGTTCTTC
CDR3 protein: CASSHLSDEQFF

D gene: NA
J gene: TRBJ1-5
CDR3 length: 13
V gene: TRBV19
clone size: NA
CDR3 DNA: TGTGCCAGTACCCGGGTCCACAATCAGCCCCAGCATTTT
CDR3 protein: CASTRVHNQPQHF

D gene: TRBD1
J gene: TRBJ2-3
CDR3 length: 16
V gene: TRBV6-5
clone size: NA
CDR3 DNA: TGTGCCAGCAGTTACTCGATGGGACAGGGGGGGGATACGCAGTATTTT
CDR3 protein: CASSYSMGQGGDTQYF

D gene: NA
J gene: TRBJ1-4
CDR3 length: 17
V gene: TRBV5-1
clone size: once
CDR3 DNA: TGCGCCAGCAGCTTGGCCGGTATATTCGCAACTAATGAAAAACTGTTTTTT
CDR3 protein: CASSLAGIFATNEKLFF

D gene: NA
J gene: TRBJ1-4
CDR3 length: 15
V gene: TRBV5-1
clone size: once
CDR3 DNA: TGCGCCAGCAGCAACAGCCAGGGGATTGGTGAAAAACTGTTTTTT
CDR3 protein: CASSNSQGIGEKLFF

D gene: NA
J gene: TRBJ1-1
CDR3 length: 15
V gene: TRBV5-4
clone size: NA
CDR3 DNA: TGTGCCAGCAGCTTGGCCTGGTCGGGGAACACTGAAGCTTTCTTT
CDR3 protein: CASSLAWSGNTEAFF

D gene: NA
J gene: TRBJ1-5
CDR3 length: 15
V gene: TRBV5-5
clone size: NA
CDR3 DNA: TGTGCCAGCAGCTTGGTCCCGTCTAGCAATCAGCCCCAGCATTTT
CDR3 protein: CASSLVPSSNQPQHF

D gene: NA
J gene: TRBJ1-2
CDR3 length: 15
V gene: TRBV6-1
clone size: NA
CDR3 DNA: TGTGCCAGCAGTGAAACCAATTGGGGCCACTATGGCTACACCTTC
CDR3 protein: CASSETNWGHYGYTF

D gene: NA
J gene: TRBJ1-2
CDR3 length: 14
V gene: TRBV7-2
clone size: NA
CDR3 DNA: TGTGCCAGCAGCTTAGCGGCCGCTAACTATGGCTACACCTTC
CDR3 protein: CASSLAAANYGYTF

D gene: TRBD1
J gene: TRBJ2-1
CDR3 length: 16
V gene: TRBV4-1
clone size: NA
CDR3 DNA: TGCGCCAGCAGCCAAGAGACCTGGGACAGGGGGAATGAGCAGTTCTTC
CDR3 protein: CASSQETWDRGNEQFF

D gene: NA
J gene: TRBJ1-5
CDR3 length: 17
V gene: TRBV28
clone size: NA
CDR3 DNA: TGTGCCAGCAGTTTACTCCCGACAGTAGGAAGCAATCAGCCCCAGCATTTT
CDR3 protein: CASSLLPTVGSNQPQHF

D gene: NA
J gene: TRBJ1-2
CDR3 length: 15
V gene: TRBV6-1
clone size: NA
CDR3 DNA: TGTGCCAGCAGTGAAGGAGTGCCCCGGGGCTATGGCTACACCTTC
CDR3 protein: CASSEGVPRGYGYTF

D gene: TRBD1
J gene: TRBJ1-5
CDR3 length: 14
V gene: TRBV2
clone size: NA
CDR3 DNA: TGTGCCAGCAGGGGACAGGGGAGCAATCAGCCCCAGCATTTT
CDR3 protein: CASRGQGSNQPQHF

D gene: NA
J gene: TRBJ2-3
CDR3 length: 14
V gene: TRBV14
clone size: NA
CDR3 DNA: TGTGCCAGCAGCCAAGATACGGGGGCAGATACGCAGTATTTT
CDR3 protein: CASSQDTGADTQYF

D gene: NA
J gene: TRBJ1-2
CDR3 length: 14
V gene: TRBV18
clone size: NA
CDR3 DNA: TGTGCCAGCTCACCACCTTCACAGTACTATGGCTACACCTTC
CDR3 protein: CASSPPSQYYGYTF

D gene: TRBD1
J gene: TRBJ1-6
CDR3 length: 15
V gene: TRBV5-1
clone size: once
CDR3 DNA: TGCGCCAGCAGCTTGGAAGGGACAGGGGGTTCACCCCTCCACTTT
CDR3 protein: CASSLEGTGGSPLHF

D gene: NA
J gene: TRBJ2-6
CDR3 length: 16
V gene: TRBV16
clone size: NA
CDR3 DNA: TGTGCCAGCAGCCAATCGACTAACCCTGGGGCCAACGTCCTGACTTTC
CDR3 protein: CASSQSTNPGANVLTF